The T cell receptor (beta chain) described here comes from a study of blood T cell repertoires in COVID-19. In the authors' methods: Reference gene primers were amplified, and this amplification served to estimate nucleated cell counts. The protocol was immunoSEQ multiplex PCR, while the TCRdb copy is restricted to in-frame clones and leaves out a portion. That table furnishes V, J and clone size, whereas the DNA furnished D and trimming. The sample carries 200,000 to 250,000 clones, roughly four fifths recorded once. The CDR3 consists of 14 residues. The germline V and J ends were trimmed by 0 bases and 6 bases, with 12 bases remaining between them. CDR1 is LGHNA and CDR2 is YSLEER in the germline V gene.

Sequenced input: peripheral blood. This sequence joins TRBV4-3 and TRBJ2-7; D may be TRBD2 (6 bases). The source of this sequence is a woman in her thirties or forties with acute or convalescent COVID-19. This chain's CDR3 is CASSQEGGIREQYF. DNA of the CDR3: TGCGCCAGCAGCCAAGAGGGCGGGATCCGCGAGCAGTACTTC.